The clone carrying this T cell receptor beta chain was seen only a few times. The same CDR3 is also encoded by other DNA sequences in this sample. The entry originates in a study of CD8+ T cells in alopecia areata. In each case, RNA was isolated and then reverse transcribed into cDNA as the sequencing template. This table comes from immunoSEQ multiplex PCR, and its TCRdb copy is limited to in-frame clones, with some not included. The repertoire holds about 120,000 clones, with under 40% as singletons. Trimming pared 0 bases from V and 4 bases from J, leaving 9 bases between. This CDR3 region has 14 residues. The V gene's germline CDR1 is SGHTA and CDR2 FQGNSA.

The sample comprised CD4+ T cells sorted from blood. This TCR was sampled from a human donor with alopecia areata. The V call is TRBV7-2, the J call TRBJ2-5, with D tentatively TRBD1 (6 bases). The CDR3 here is CASSLAGRGETQYF. Written as DNA, the CDR3 is TGTGCCAGCAGCTTAGCCGGCAGGGGAGAGACCCAGTACTTC.